This T cell receptor (beta chain) was captured in a study of T cell changes during pregnancy in multiple sclerosis. Per the germline V gene, CDR1 is LNHDA and CDR2 is SQIVND (reference sequence). The CDR3 loop spans 14 amino acids. The V gene lost 6 bases and the J gene lost 8 bases, with 16 bases spanning the gap. Profiled with immunoSEQ multiplex PCR; TCRdb holds only in-frame clones, not every one. Found here are 30,000 to 40,000 clones, around 87% of them singletons; the top ten hold more than 0.55%. The clonotype originates from a female donor with multiple sclerosis, enrolled in a pregnancy study. The V and J genes are TRBV19 and TRBJ1-4; a weak D match, TRBD1 (6 bases). Material: CD4+ T cells from peripheral blood mononuclear cells, obtained in the second trimester of pregnancy. The CDR3 region is CASSFRQVGEKLFF. The CDR3 DNA sequence: TGTGCCAGTAGCTTCCGACAGGTGGGGGAAAAACTGTTTTTT.